This T cell receptor beta chain originates from a study of blood T cell repertoires in COVID-19. Study overall: From the United States, Italy and Spain came samples of acute and convalescent COVID-19. The cDNA or gDNA used as material had been derived from T cells, B-cell-depleted T cells, or PBMCs.

The CDR3 is 11 amino acids. Deletions cut 0 bases from V and 5 bases from J, with 4 bases between. CDR1 and CDR2 (germline): GTSNPN, SVGIG (reference sequence). How the authors handled the data: Counts of nucleated cells, estimated from reference gene primer amplification, were obtained. The repertoire was sequenced with immunoSEQ multiplex PCR; TCRdb's copy has only in-frame clones and lacks some. V and J calls and clone size are as listed in that table; D and trimming were resolved from the DNA. The sample shows 250,000 to 350,000 clones, approximately 92% of them seen only once. In Seattle, patients joined the study during active infection and were tracked longitudinally.

The TCR sequence derives from a woman aged 25 to 39 with COVID-19, enrolled during active disease. The gene calls are TRBV30 and TRBJ1-1, with no clear D. The specimen was peripheral blood. CDR3 nucleotide sequence: TGTGCCTGGAGTGTCGGGACTGAAGCTTTCTTT. As protein: CAWSVGTEAFF.